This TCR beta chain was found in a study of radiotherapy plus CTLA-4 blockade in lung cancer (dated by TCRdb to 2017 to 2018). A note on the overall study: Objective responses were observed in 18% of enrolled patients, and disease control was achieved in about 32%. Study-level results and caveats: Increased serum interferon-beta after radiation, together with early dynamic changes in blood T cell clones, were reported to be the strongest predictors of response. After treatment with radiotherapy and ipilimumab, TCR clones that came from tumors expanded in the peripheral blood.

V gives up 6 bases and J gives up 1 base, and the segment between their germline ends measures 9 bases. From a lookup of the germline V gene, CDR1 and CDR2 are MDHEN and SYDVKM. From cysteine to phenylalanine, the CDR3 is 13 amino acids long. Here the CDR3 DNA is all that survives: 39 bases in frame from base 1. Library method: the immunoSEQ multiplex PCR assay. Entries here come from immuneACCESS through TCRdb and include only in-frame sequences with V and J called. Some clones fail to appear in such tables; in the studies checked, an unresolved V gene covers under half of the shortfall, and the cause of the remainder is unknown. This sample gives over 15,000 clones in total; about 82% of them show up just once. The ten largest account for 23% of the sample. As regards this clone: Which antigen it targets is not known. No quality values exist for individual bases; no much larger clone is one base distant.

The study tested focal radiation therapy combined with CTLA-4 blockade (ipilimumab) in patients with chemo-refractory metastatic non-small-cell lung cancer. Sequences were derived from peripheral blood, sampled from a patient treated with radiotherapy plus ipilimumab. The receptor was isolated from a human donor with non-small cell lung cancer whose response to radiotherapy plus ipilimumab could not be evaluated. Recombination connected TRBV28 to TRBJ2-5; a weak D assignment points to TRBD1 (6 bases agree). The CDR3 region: CASSGTLQETQYF. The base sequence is TGTGCCAGCAGCGGGACACTCCAAGAGACCCAGTACTTC. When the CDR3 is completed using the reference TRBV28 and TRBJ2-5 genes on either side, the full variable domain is DVKVTQSSRYLVKRTGEKVFLECVQDMDHENMFWYRQDPGLGLRLIYFSYDVKMKEKGDIPEGYSVSREKKERFSLILESASTNQTSMYLCASSGTLQETQYFGPGTRLLVL.